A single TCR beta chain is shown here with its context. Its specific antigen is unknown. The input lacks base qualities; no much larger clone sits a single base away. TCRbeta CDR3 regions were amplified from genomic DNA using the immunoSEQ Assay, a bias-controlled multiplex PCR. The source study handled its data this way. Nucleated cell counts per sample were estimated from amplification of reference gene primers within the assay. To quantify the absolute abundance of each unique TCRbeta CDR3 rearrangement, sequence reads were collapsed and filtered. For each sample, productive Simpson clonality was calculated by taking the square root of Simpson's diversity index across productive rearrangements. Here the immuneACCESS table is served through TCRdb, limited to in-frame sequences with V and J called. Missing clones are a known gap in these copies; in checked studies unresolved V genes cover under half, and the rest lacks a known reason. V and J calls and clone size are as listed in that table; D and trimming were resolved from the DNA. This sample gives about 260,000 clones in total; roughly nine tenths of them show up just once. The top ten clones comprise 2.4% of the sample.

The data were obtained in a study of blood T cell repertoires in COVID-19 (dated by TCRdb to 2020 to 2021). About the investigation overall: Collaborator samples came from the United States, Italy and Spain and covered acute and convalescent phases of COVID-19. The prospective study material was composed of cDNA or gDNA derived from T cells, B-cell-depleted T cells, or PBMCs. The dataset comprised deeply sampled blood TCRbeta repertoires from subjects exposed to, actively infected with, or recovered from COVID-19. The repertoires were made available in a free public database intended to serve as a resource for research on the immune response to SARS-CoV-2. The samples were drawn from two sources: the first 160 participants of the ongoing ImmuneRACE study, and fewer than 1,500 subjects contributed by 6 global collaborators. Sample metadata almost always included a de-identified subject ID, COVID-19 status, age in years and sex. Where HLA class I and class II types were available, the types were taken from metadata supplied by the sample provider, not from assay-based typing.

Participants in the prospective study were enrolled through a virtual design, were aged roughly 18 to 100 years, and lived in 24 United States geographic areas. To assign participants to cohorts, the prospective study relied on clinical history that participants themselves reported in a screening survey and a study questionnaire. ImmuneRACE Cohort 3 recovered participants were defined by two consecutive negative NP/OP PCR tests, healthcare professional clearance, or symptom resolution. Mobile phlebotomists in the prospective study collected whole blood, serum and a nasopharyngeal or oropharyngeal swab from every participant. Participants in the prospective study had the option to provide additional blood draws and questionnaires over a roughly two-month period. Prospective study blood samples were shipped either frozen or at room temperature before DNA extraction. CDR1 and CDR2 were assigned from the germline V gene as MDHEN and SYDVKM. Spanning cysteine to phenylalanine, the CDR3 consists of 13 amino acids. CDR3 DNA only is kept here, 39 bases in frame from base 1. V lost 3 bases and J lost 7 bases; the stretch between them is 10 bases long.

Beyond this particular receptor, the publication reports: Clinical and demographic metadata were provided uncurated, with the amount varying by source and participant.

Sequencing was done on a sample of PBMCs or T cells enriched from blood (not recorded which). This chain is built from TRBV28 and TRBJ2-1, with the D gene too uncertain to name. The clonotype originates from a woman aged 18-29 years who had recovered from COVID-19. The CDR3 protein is CASSLGQTNEQFF. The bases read TGTGCCAGCAGTTTGGGTCAGACAAATGAGCAGTTCTTC.